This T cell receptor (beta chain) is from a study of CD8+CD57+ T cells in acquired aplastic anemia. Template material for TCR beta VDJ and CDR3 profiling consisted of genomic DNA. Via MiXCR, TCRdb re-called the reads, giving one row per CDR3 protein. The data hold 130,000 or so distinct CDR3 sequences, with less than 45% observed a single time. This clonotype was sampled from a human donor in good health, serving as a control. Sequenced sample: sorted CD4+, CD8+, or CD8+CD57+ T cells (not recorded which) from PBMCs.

The CDR3 DNA reads as TGTGCCACCAGTCGGACGGGGGCTAACTATGGCTACACCTTC. It is translated as CATSRTGANYGYTF. The rearrangement uses TRBV24-1 and TRBJ1-2, with D perhaps TRBD1 (5 bases). With 6 bases removed from V and 0 bases from J, the gap between germline ends came to 10 bases. The CDR3 loop spans 14 amino acids. Germline assignment: CDR1 KGHDR and CDR2 SFDVKD.